This TCR beta chain stems from a study of monozygotic twins with inflammatory bowel disease. Study results and caveats: What may have added variability to patient repertoires is that immunosuppressive treatments differed.

About this clonotype itself: Its antigen is undetermined.

Each CDR3 protein gets one entry in TCRdb, which reprocessed the 5' RACE reads and gives no DNA. The listing contains hundreds of thousands of distinct CDR3 sequences. CDR1 and CDR2 (germline): SEHNR, FQNEAQ (reference sequence). The CDR3 is 13 amino acids. The chain joins TRBV7-9 to TRBJ2-1; lacking DNA, the TRBD2 call made by TCRdb goes unchecked. This receptor was taken from a human donor with ulcerative colitis or Crohn's disease, or a healthy co-twin of an affected twin (not recorded which). Specimen: blood. The CDR3 reads CASSLGLGNEQFF.